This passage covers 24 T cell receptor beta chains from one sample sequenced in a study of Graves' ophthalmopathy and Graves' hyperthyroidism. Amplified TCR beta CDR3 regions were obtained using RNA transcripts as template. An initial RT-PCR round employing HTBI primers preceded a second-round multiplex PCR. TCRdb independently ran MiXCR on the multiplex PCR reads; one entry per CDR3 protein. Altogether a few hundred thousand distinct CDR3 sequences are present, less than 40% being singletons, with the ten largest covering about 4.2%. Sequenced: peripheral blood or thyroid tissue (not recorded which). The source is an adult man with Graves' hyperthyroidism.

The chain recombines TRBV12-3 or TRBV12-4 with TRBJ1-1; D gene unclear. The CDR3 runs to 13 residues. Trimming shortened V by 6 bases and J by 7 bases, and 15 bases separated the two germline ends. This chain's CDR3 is CASSPVGRGEAFF. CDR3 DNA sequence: TGTGCCAGCAGCCCCGTGGGGAGAGGTGAAGCTTTCTTT.

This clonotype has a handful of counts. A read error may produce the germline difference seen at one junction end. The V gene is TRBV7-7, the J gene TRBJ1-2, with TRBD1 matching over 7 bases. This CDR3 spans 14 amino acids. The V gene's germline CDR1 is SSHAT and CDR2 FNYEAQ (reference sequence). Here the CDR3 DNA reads TGTGCTAGCAGCAAGGGGACAGCTAACTATGGCTACACCTTC. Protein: CASSKGTANYGYTF.

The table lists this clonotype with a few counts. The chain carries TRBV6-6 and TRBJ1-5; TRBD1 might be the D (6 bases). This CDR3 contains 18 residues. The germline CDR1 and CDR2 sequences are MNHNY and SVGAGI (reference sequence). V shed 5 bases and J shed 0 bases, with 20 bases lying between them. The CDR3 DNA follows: TGTGCCAGCAGTCCATCGCCGGGACACCTATATAGCAATCAGCCCCAGCATTTT. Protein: CASSPSPGHLYSNQPQHF.

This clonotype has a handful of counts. As DNA, the CDR3 is TGTGCCAGTCGAGGAGAGACTGGTAGCACAGATACGCAGTATTTT. Translating gives CASRGETGSTDTQYF. The chain has TRBV2 and TRBJ2-3; D call uncertain. In germline, CDR1 is SNHLY, CDR2 FYNNEI. The V end lost 9 bases, the J end lost 0 bases, and 16 bases lay between the germline ends. This CDR3 is 15 amino acids long.

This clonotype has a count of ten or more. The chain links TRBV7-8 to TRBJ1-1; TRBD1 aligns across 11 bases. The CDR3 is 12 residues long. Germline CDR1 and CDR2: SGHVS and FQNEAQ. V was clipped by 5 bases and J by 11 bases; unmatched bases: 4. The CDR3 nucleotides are TGTGCCAGCAGCCCGGACAGGGGGCAGGCTTTCTTT. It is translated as CASSPDRGQAFF. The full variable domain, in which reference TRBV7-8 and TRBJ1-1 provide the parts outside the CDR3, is GAGVSQSPRYKVAKRGQDVALRCDPISGHVSLFWYQQALGQGPEFLTYFQNEAQLDKSGLPSDRFFAERPEGSVSTLKIQRTQQEDSAVYLCASSPDRGQAFFGQGTRLTVV.

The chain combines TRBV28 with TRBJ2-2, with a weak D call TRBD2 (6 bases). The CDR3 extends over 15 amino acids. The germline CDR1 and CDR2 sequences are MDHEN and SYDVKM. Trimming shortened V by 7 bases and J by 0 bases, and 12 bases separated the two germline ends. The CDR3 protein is CASTEGTANTGELFF. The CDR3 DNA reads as TGTGCCAGCACGGAGGGGACCGCGAACACCGGGGAGCTGTTTTTT.

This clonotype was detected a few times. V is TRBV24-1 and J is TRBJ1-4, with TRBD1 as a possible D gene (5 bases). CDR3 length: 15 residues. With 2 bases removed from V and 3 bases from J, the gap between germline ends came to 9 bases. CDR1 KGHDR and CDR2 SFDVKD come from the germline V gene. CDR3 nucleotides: TGTGCCACCAGTGATTCAGGGTCTTCTAATGAAAAACTGTTTTTT. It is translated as CATSDSGSSNEKLFF.

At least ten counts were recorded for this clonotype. CDR3 DNA sequence: TGCAGTGCTAGAAGCGGGATCTATAATTCACCCCTCCACTTT. Translated: CSARSGIYNSPLHF. The chain joins TRBV20-1 to TRBJ1-6, with D uncertain. The CDR3 has 14 amino acids. V was pared by 2 bases and J by 3 bases, with 8 bases between. Germline CDR1 reads DFQATT; CDR2 reads SNEGSKA (reference sequence).

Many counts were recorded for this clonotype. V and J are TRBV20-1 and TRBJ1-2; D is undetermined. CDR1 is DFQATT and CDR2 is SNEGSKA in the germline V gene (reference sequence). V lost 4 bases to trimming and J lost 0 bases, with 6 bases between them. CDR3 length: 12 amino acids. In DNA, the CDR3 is TGCAGTGCTACTGGAGCTAACTATGGCTACACCTTC. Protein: CSATGANYGYTF.

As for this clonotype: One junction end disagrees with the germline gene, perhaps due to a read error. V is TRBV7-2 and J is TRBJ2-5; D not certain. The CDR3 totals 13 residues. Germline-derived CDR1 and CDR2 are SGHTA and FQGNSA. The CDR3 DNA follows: TGCGCCAGCAGCTACCAAACAAGAGAGACCCAGTACTTC. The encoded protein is CASSYQTRETQYF.

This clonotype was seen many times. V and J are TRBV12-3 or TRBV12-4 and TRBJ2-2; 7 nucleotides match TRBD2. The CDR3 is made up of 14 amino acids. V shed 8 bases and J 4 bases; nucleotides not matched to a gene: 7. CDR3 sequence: CASRETGGTGELFF. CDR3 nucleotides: TGTGCCAGCCGAGAAACGGGGGGCACCGGGGAGCTGTTTTTT.

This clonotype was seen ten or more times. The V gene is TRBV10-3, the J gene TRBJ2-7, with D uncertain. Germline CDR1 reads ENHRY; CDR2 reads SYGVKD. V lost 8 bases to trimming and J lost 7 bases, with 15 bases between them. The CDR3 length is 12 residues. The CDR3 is CAISDGGREQYF. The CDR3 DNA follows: TGTGCCATCTCCGACGGTGGTAGGGAGCAGTACTTC.

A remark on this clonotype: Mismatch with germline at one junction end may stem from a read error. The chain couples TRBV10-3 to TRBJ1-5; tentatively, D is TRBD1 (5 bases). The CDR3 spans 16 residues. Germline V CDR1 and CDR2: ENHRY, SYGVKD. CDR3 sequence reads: CAIRDTGLMINQPQHF. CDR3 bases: TGTGCCATCCGTGACACGGGGCTCATGATCAATCAGCCCCAGCATTTT.

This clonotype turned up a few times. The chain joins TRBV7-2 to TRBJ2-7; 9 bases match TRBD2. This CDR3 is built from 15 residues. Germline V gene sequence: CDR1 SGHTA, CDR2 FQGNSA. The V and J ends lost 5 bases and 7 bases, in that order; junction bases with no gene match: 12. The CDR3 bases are TGTGCCAGCAGCCAGGTGGCTAGCGGGAACAATGAGCAGTACTTC. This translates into CASSQVASGNNEQYF.

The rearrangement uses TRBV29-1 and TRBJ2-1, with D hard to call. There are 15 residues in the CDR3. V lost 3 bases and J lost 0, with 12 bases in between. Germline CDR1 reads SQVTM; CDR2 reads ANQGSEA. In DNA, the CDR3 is TGCAGCGTTGAGGGCTTCAAGAGCTCCTACAATGAGCAGTTCTTC. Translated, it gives CSVEGFKSSYNEQFF.

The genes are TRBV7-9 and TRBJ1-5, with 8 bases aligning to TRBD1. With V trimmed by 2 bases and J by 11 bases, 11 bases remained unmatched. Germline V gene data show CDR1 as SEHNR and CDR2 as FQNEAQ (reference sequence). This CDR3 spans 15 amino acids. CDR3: CASSLWGQVKETQHF. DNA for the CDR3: TGTGCCAGCAGCTTATGGGGACAGGTGAAAGAGACCCAGCATTTT.

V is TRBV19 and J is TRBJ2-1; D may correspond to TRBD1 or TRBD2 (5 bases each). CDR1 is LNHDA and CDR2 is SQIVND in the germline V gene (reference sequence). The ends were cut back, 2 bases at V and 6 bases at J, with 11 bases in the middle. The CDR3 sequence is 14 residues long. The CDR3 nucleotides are TGTGCCAGTAGTATAACGGGGACGAGCAATGAGCAGTTCTTC. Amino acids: CASSITGTSNEQFF.

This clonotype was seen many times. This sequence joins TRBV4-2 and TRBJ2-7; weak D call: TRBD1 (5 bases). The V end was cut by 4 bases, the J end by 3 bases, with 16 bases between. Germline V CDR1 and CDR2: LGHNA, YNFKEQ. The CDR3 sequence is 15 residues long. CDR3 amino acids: CASSPERDRFYEQYF. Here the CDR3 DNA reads TGTGCCAGCAGCCCGGAACGAGACAGATTCTACGAGCAGTACTTC.

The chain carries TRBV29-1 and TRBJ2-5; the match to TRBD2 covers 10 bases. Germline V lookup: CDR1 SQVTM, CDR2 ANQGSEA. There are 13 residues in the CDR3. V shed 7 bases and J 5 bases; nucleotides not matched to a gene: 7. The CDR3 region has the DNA TGCAGCGCCACTAGCGGGACCGCGGAGACCCAGTACTTC. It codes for CSATSGTAETQYF.

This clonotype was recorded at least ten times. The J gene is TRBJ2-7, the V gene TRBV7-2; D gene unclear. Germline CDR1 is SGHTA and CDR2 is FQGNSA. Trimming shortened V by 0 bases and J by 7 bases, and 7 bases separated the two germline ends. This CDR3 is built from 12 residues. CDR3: CASSLARLEQYF. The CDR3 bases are TGTGCCAGCAGCTTAGCTCGGCTTGAGCAGTACTTC.

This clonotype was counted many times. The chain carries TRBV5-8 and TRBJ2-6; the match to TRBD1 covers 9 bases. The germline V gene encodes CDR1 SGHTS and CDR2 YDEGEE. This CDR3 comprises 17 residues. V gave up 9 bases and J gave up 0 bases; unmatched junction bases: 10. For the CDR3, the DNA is TGTGCCACGGCCTACAGGGGGCGCGCCTCTGGGGCCAACGTCCTGACTTTC. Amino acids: CATAYRGRASGANVLTF. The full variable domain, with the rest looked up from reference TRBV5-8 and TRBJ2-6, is EAGVTQSPTHLIKTRGQQATLRCSPISGHTSVYWYQQALGLGLQFLLWYDEGEERNRGNFPPRFSGRQFPNYSSELNVNALELEDSALYLCATAYRGRASGANVLTFGAGSRLTVL.

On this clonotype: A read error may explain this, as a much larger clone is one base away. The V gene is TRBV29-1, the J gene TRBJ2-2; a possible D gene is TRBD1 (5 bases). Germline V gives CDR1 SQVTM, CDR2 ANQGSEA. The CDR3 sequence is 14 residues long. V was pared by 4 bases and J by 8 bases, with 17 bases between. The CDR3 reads CSVGPGIRAGELFF. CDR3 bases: TGCAGCGTTGGACCAGGGATAAGGGCGGGGGAGCTGTTTTTT.

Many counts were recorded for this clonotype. In nucleotides, the CDR3 is TGCAGTGCTAGGCCGGCTAGCGCTTACTACGAGCAGTACTTC. Translation: CSARPASAYYEQYF. V is TRBV20-1 and J is TRBJ2-7; maybe TRBD2 (6 bases). Trimming pared 3 bases from V and 3 bases from J, leaving 15 bases between. Germline-derived CDR1 and CDR2 are DFQATT and SNEGSKA (reference sequence). This CDR3 comprises 14 residues.

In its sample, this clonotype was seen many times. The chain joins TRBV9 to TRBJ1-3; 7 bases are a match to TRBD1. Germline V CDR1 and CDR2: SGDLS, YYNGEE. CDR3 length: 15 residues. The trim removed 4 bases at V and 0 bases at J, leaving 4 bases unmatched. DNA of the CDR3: TGTGCCAGCAGCTCAGACAGGGCCTCTGGAAACACCATATATTTT. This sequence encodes CASSSDRASGNTIYF.